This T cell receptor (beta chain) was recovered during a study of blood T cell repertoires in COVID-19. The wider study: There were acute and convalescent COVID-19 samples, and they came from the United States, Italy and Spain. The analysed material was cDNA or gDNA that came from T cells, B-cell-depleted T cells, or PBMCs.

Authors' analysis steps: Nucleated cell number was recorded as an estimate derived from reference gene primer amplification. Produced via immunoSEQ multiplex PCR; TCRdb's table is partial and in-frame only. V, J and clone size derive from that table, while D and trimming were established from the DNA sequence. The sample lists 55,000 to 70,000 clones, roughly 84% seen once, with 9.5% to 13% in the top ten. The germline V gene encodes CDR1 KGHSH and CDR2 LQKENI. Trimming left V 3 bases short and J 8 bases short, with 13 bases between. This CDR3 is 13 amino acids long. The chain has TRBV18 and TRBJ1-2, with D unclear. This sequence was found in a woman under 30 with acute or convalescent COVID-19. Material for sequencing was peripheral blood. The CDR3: CASSPSGGNGYTF. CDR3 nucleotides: TGTGCCAGCTCACCGTCAGGAGGGAACGGCTACACCTTC.